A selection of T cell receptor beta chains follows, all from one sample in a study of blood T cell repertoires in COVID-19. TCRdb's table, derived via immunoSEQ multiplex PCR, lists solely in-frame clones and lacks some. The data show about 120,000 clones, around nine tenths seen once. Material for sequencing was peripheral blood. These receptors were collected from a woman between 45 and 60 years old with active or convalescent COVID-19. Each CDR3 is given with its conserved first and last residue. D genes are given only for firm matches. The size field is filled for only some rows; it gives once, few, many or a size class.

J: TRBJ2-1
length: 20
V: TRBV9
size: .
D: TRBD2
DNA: TGTGCCAGCAGCCCCCGGCCGGGACTAGCTAGGCGGGAAACCCTCAATGAGCAGTTCTTC
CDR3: CASSPRPGLARRETLNEQFF

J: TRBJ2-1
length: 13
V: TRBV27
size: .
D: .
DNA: TGTGCCAGCAGGCCGTCGGAGCAGAATGAGCAGTTCTTC
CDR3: CASRPSEQNEQFF

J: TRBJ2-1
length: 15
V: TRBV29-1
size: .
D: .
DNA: TGCAGCGTTGTAGGTGAGGCGGGGAACTACAATGAGCAGTTCTTC
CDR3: CSVVGEAGNYNEQFF

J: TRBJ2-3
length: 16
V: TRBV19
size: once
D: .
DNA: TGTGCCAGTAGTACGCTGACGTTGACTAGTGGAGATACGCAGTATTTT
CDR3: CASSTLTLTSGDTQYF

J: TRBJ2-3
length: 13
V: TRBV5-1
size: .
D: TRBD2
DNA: TGCGCCAGCGGGGAACTAGCGGGAAGTACGCAGTATTTT
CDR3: CASGELAGSTQYF

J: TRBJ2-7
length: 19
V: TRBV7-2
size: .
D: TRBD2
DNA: TGTGCCAGCAGCTCAACTGGACTAGCGAGAATCAAAGAGGGATACGAGCAGTACTTC
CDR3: CASSSTGLARIKEGYEQYF

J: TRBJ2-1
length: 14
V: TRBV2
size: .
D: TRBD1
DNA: TGTGCCAGCAGTACACAGGGGGAGGACAATGAGCAGTTCTTC
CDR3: CASSTQGEDNEQFF

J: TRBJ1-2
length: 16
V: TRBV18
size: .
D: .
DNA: TGTGCCAGCTCCCCTTTTACAGGGAGTGGAGGCTATGGCTACACCTTC
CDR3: CASSPFTGSGGYGYTF

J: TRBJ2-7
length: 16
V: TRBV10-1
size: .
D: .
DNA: TGCGCCAGCAGTGAGTCGAGTTTGTCAGGGGCCCACGAGCAGTACTTC
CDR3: CASSESSLSGAHEQYF

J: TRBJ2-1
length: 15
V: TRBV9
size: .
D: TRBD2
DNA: TGTGCCAGCAGAGGGCTTAGCGGGAGTTGGGATGAGCAGTTCTTC
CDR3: CASRGLSGSWDEQFF

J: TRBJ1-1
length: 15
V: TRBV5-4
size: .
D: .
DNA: TGTGCCAGCAGCCCTGATCAGGCTATGAACACTGAAGCTTTCTTT
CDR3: CASSPDQAMNTEAFF

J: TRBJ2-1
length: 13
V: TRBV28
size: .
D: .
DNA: TGTGCCAGCAGTCTCGGAGTCTACAATGAGCAGTTCTTC
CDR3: CASSLGVYNEQFF

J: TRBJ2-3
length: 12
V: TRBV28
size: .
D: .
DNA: TGTGCCAGCAGTTCCCAACTAAGCCCGCAGTATTTT
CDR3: CASSSQLSPQYF

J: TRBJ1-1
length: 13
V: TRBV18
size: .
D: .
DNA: TGTGCCAGCGGCGGGGACGTCCTCACTGAAGCTTTCTTT
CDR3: CASGGDVLTEAFF

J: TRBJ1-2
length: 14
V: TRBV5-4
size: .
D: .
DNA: TGTGCCAGCAGCGGCGGGGGGCCCGGCTATGGCTACACCTTC
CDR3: CASSGGGPGYGYTF

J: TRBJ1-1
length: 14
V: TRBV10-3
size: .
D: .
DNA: TGTGCCATCCGAGCTGGGAGGGATGACACTGAAGCTTTCTTT
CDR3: CAIRAGRDDTEAFF

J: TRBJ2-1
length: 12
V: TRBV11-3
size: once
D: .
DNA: TGTGCCAGCAGCTTAGATGGCCAGAAGCAGTTCTTC
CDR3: CASSLDGQKQFF

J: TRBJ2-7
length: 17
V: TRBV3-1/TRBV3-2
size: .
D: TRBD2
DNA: TGTGCCAGCAGCCAAGCTAATAGCGGGAGGGAGGCCTACGAGCAGTACTTC
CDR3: CASSQANSGREAYEQYF

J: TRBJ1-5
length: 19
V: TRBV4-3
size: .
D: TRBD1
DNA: TGCGCCAGCAGCCAAGATCGGGCAAGGGGGCGGGATAGCAATCAGCCCCAGCATTTT
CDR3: CASSQDRARGRDSNQPQHF

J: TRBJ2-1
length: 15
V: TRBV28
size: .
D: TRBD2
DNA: TGTGCCAGCCTATTCCGGGAGGCGTCCTACAATGAGCAGTTCTTC
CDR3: CASLFREASYNEQFF

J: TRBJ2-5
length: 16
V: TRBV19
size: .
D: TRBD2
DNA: TGTGCCAGTAGTATGGGACTAGCGGGAGGACAAGAGACCCAGTACTTC
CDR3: CASSMGLAGGQETQYF

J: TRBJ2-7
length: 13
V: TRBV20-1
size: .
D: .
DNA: TGCAGTGCTAGTTTAGCGGAGGGCTACGAGCAGTACTTC
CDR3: CSASLAEGYEQYF

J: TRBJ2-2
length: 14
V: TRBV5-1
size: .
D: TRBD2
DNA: TGCGCCAGCAGGACTAGCGGGAGTAGCGGGGAGCTGTTTTTT
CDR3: CASRTSGSSGELFF

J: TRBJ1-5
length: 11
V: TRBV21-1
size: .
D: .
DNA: TGTGCCAGCAGCCCCAGGGAGCCCCAGCATTTT
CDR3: CASSPREPQHF

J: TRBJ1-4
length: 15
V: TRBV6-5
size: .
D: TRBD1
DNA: TGTGCCAGCAGTTACTCGAACAGGGGTAACGAAAAACTGTTTTTT
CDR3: CASSYSNRGNEKLFF

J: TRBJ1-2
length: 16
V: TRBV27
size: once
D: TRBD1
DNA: TGTGCCAGCAGTTTATCGTTCAGGACAGGGATAAATGGCTACACCTTC
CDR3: CASSLSFRTGINGYTF

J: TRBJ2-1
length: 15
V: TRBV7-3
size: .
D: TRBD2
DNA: TGTGCCAGCAGCCTGACTAGCGGGAGGACAGGTGAGCAGTTCTTC
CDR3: CASSLTSGRTGEQFF

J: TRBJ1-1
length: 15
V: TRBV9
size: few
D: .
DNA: TGTGCCAGCAGCCCACGGGGGTTGGTGAACACTGAAGCTTTCTTT
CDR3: CASSPRGLVNTEAFF

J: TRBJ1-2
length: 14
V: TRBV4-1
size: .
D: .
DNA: TGCGCCAGCAGCCAAGTGGAGGATAACTATGGCTACACCTTC
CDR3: CASSQVEDNYGYTF

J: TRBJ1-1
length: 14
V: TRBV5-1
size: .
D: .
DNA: TGCGCCAGCAGACCGGGACATATGAACACTGAAGCTTTCTTT
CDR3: CASRPGHMNTEAFF

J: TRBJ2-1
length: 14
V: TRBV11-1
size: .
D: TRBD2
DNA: TGTGCCAGCAGCTTAGGCCTAGCGGGCAATGAGCAGTTCTTC
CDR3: CASSLGLAGNEQFF

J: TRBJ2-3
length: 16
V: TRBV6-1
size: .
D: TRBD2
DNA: TGTGCCAGCAGTGGGAGACTAGCTTTCGGCACAGATACGCAGTATTTT
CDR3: CASSGRLAFGTDTQYF

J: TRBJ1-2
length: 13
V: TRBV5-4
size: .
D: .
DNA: TGTGCCAGCAGCTTGGAGGCAGGGTATGGCTACACCTTC
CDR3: CASSLEAGYGYTF

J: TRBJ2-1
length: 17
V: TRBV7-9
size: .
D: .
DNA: TGTGCCAGCAGCTCGGACATCTCCAGCCACTCCTACAATGAGCAGTTCTTC
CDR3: CASSSDISSHSYNEQFF

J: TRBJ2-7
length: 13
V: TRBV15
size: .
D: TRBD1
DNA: TGTGCCAACCCTGGACAGGGGTCCTACGAGCAGTACTTC
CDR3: CANPGQGSYEQYF

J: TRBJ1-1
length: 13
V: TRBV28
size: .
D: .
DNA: TGTGCCAGCAGTTTAAGCGCGGGCACTGAAGCTTTCTTT
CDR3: CASSLSAGTEAFF

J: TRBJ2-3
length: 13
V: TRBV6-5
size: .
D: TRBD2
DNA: TGTGCCAGCGGGACTAGCGGGATGAATACGCAGTATTTT
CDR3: CASGTSGMNTQYF

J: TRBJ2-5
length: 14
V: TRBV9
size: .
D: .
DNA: TGTGCCAGCAGCGTATCCCTAGCCCAGGAGACCCAGTACTTC
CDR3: CASSVSLAQETQYF

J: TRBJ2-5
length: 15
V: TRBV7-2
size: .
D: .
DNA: TGTGCCAGCAGCCGGGGAGTGGGCAGCCAAGAGACCCAGTACTTC
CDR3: CASSRGVGSQETQYF

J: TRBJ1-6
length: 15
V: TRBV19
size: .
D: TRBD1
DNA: TGTGCCAGTAGTATAAGGGGACAGCTTAATTCACCCCTCCACTTT
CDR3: CASSIRGQLNSPLHF

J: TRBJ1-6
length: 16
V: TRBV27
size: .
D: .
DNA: TGTGCCAGCAGTTTAGCGGGGGGCGTCGGGATCTCACCCCTCCACTTT
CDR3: CASSLAGGVGISPLHF

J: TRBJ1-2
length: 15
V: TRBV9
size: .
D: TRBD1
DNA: TGTGCCAGCAGCGTAGGTCAAGGACAGGGGTATGGCTACACCTTC
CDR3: CASSVGQGQGYGYTF

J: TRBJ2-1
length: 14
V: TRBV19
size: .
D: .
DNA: TGTGCCAGTAACCTCAAGAGAGGGAGTCGGGAGCAGTTCTTC
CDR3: CASNLKRGSREQFF

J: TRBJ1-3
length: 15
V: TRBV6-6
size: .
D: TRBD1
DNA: TGTGCCAGCAGTAGGACAGGGTCGTCAGGAAACACCATATATTTT
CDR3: CASSRTGSSGNTIYF

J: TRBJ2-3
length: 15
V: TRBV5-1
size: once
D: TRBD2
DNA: TGCGCCAGCAGCTCCACCGGACTAGCGGCAGATACGCAGTATTTT
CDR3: CASSSTGLAADTQYF

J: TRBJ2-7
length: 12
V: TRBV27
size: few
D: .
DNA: TGTGCCAGCAGTGCAGGGGCATACGAGCAGTACTTC
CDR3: CASSAGAYEQYF

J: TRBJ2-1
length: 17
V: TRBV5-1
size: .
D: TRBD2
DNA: TGCGCCAGCAGGGACCCTTTAGCGGGAAGCTCCTACAATGAGCAGTTCTTC
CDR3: CASRDPLAGSSYNEQFF

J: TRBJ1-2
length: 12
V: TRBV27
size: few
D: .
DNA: TGTGCCAGCAGTTCACCAGGATATAGCTACACCTTC
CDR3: CASSSPGYSYTF

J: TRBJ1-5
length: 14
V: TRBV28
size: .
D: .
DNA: TGTGCCAGCATCCCCCCCGGCGGGGGTCAGCCCCAGCATTTT
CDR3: CASIPPGGGQPQHF

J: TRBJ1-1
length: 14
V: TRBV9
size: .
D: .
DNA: TGTGCCAGCAGCGTAGATCGCGGGAACACTGAAGCTTTCTTT
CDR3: CASSVDRGNTEAFF

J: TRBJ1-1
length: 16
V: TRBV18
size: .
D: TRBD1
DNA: TGTGCCAGCTCAACAGTACCGGGACAGGTAAAAACTGAAGCTTTCTTT
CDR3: CASSTVPGQVKTEAFF

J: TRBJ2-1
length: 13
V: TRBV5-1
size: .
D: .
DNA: TGCGCCAGCAGCTTGGACGTAGAATTGGAGCAGTTCTTC
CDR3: CASSLDVELEQFF

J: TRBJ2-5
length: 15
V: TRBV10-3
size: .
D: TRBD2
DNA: TGTGCCATCAGTGACCCAGCGGGAGGGCGGGAGACCCAGTACTTC
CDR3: CAISDPAGGRETQYF

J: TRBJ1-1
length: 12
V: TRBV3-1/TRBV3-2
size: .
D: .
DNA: TGTGCCAGCAGCCAAGTGGGCAAAAAAGCTTTCTTT
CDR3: CASSQVGKKAFF

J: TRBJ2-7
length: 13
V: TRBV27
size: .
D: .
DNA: TGTGCCAGCAGTTTCACGGTTTCCTACGAGCAGTACTTC
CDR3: CASSFTVSYEQYF

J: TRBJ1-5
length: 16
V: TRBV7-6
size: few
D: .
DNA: TGTGCCAGCAGCGAAACGGGGGGAAACCCTGTGGAGCCCCAGCATTTT
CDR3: CASSETGGNPVEPQHF

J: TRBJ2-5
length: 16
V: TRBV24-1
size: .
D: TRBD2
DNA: TGTGCCACCAGTGACCGGACTAGCGGGAGTTGGGAGACCCAGTACTTC
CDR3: CATSDRTSGSWETQYF